Listed below are T cell receptor beta chains from one sample, sequenced in a study of blood T cell repertoires in COVID-19. Method: immunoSEQ multiplex PCR; TCRdb's copy keeps in-frame clones and lacks some. The sample comprises about 130,000 clones, about 80% of which are singletons, and around 10% rests with the top ten. The sequenced material came from PBMCs or T cells enriched from blood (not recorded which). Receptors originate from a man aged 45-60 years who had recovered from COVID-19. CDR3s leave out the opening cysteine and the closing phenylalanine or tryptophan. Size is omitted from some rows. Given values are once, few, many or a class for expanded clones.

size: NA; V: TRBV4-3; CDR3: ASSQEGRGQETQY
size: few; V: TRBV19; CDR3: ASSPNSYEQY
size: NA; V: TRBV6-1; CDR3: ASMQGGRVTGELF
size: NA; V: TRBV3-1/TRBV3-2; CDR3: ASSQVGRSNQPQH
size: once; V: TRBV10-1; CDR3: ASSESRLAGYQETQY
size: NA; V: TRBV2; CDR3: ASSEIVGLVTEAF
size: NA; V: TRBV4-2; CDR3: ASSQAGVPNYGYT
size: once; V: TRBV19; CDR3: ASSGTGRYEQY
size: once; V: TRBV12-3/TRBV12-4; CDR3: ASSSPGEPQH
size: NA; V: TRBV5-8; CDR3: ASSPRQGRVSPLH
size: NA; V: TRBV6-4; CDR3: ASSDQGANSPLH
size: NA; V: TRBV5-1; CDR3: ASSFGILGLTGSPEAF
size: NA; V: TRBV5-1; CDR3: ASSRGTGTNQPQH
size: NA; V: TRBV19; CDR3: ASSSVVFNTEAF
size: once; V: TRBV19; CDR3: ASSIRQGMDGYT
size: NA; V: TRBV7-8; CDR3: ASSSRQGSYNEQF
size: NA; V: TRBV5-1; CDR3: ASSFQGSSTDTQY
size: NA; V: TRBV19; CDR3: ASSNRGQVYGYT
size: NA; V: TRBV5-8; CDR3: ASSLAGRTYNEQF
size: NA; V: TRBV6-5; CDR3: ASSFLDRYGYT
size: NA; V: TRBV15; CDR3: ATRDRESYNEQF
size: NA; V: TRBV11-2; CDR3: ASSPSGTVNTEAF
size: NA; V: TRBV19; CDR3: ASSVGQDLLYGYT
size: NA; V: TRBV18; CDR3: ASSPRQGYSYNSPLH
size: few; V: TRBV19; CDR3: ASNPGLAGVNTGELF
size: NA; V: TRBV30; CDR3: ALVTTDGVRGNTEAF
size: once; V: TRBV2; CDR3: ASSEQGAYGYT
size: NA; V: TRBV7-9; CDR3: ASSRSPGIRELLNTEAF
size: NA; V: TRBV18; CDR3: ASSPPQGARTEAF
size: NA; V: TRBV18; CDR3: ASSPQVSGYGNTIY
size: NA; V: TRBV27; CDR3: ASSLWTGLEQY
size: NA; V: TRBV19; CDR3: ASSPARYNSPLH
size: NA; V: TRBV18; CDR3: ASSPPPGGREQY
size: once; V: TRBV10-3; CDR3: AISDRAQTEAF
size: NA; V: TRBV18; CDR3: ASSPTAGEYNEQF
size: NA; V: TRBV9; CDR3: ASSVPTDPATDTQY
size: NA; V: TRBV18; CDR3: ASSPLQDQPQH
size: few; V: TRBV27; CDR3: ASSPGTYEQY
size: NA; V: TRBV15; CDR3: ATSPGQDSYEQY
size: few; V: TRBV7-2; CDR3: ASSLALGTEAF
size: few; V: TRBV7-2; CDR3: ASSLESSGGHEQY
size: NA; V: TRBV4-1; CDR3: ASSQDRSNEKLF
size: NA; V: TRBV19; CDR3: ASSMTGGEETQY
size: few; V: TRBV5-1; CDR3: ASSVVTGGAGNSPLH
size: NA; V: TRBV14; CDR3: ASSQVAPRGKLF
size: NA; V: TRBV20-1; CDR3: SASDFWGQNQPQH
size: NA; V: TRBV9; CDR3: ASSVAGTNYYEQY
size: NA; V: TRBV30; CDR3: AWGRRDRDNQPQH
size: NA; V: TRBV7-2; CDR3: ASSLGRSNQPQH
size: NA; V: TRBV28; CDR3: ASSFGGVGRNTEAF
size: NA; V: TRBV4-2; CDR3: ASSQGLGQGAEEQY
size: NA; V: TRBV5-5; CDR3: ASSLGVRDREAYGYT
size: NA; V: TRBV20-1; CDR3: SASTGYSNQPQH
size: NA; V: TRBV2; CDR3: ASSERAGGRGNEQF
size: NA; V: TRBV7-3; CDR3: ASSLKPLANHMDTQY